One sample yielded the 20 T cell receptor beta chains listed below, sequenced in a study of OX40 agonist ivuxolimab in advanced cancers. This table comes from immunoSEQ multiplex PCR, and its TCRdb copy is limited to in-frame clones, with some not included. Of approximately 54,000 clones in the sample, 88% were seen once. The sequencing here drew on CD4+ or CD8+ T cells sorted from blood, taken in a trial of the OX40 agonist ivuxolimab. The source of these receptors is an adult with an advanced solid tumor such as melanoma, head and neck, liver or kidney cancer.

J is TRBJ2-7 and V is TRBV28; D perhaps matches TRBD1 (6 bases). V was clipped by 3 bases and J by 0 bases, with 12 bases between them. The CDR3 sequence is 15 residues long. Germline loops: CDR1 MDHEN, CDR2 SYDVKM. The CDR3 loop reads CASSFWGQGSYEQYF. CDR3 DNA sequence: TGTGCCAGCAGTTTTTGGGGGCAGGGCTCCTACGAGCAGTACTTC.

V is TRBV7-6 and J is TRBJ1-5, with TRBD1 as a possible D gene (5 bases). The ends were cut back, 3 bases at V and 1 base at J, with 10 bases in the middle. Germline-derived CDR1 and CDR2 are SGHVS and FNYEAQ. This CDR3 is 15 amino acids long. This chain's CDR3 is CASSLGGDSNQPQHF. Written as DNA, the CDR3 is TGTGCCAGCAGCTTGGGAGGGGACAGCAATCAGCCCCAGCATTTT.

The J gene is TRBJ2-1, the V gene TRBV6-6; no definite D call. Looked up from germline, CDR1 is MNHNY and CDR2 is SVGAGI (reference sequence). CDR3 length: 13 residues. V was clipped by 10 bases and J by 0 bases, with 10 bases between them. The CDR3 spells CAIRSSSYNEQFF. DNA of the CDR3: TGTGCCATTCGGAGCAGCTCCTACAATGAGCAGTTCTTC.

The chain links TRBV5-1 to TRBJ2-5; 11 bases map to TRBD1. V shed 5 bases, J shed 10 bases, and the junction held 10 bases outside the gene matches. This CDR3 has 14 residues. CDR1 and CDR2 from the germline V gene are SGHRS and YFSETQ. The CDR3 bases are TGCGCCAGCAGGCCCCTGCCTGGGACAGGGGGCCAGTACTTC. Translation gives CASRPLPGTGGQYF.

The chain combines TRBV2 with TRBJ1-1; D is unclear. The CDR3 has 11 amino acids. Trimming removed 9 bases at V and 1 base at J, with 6 bases between. Germline assignment: CDR1 SNHLY and CDR2 FYNNEI. CDR3 nucleotides: TGTGCCAGACGGGAGAACACTGAAGCTTTCTTT. Translated: CARRENTEAFF. Full variable domain (outside the CDR3, taken from reference TRBV2 and TRBJ1-1): EPEVTQTPSHQVTQMGQEVILRCVPISNHLYFYWYRQILGQKVEFLVSFYNNEISEKSEIFDDQFSVERPDGSNFTLKIRSTKLEDSAMYFCARRENTEAFFGQGTRLTVV.

This sequence joins TRBV18 and TRBJ1-6; D is undetermined. CDR1 and CDR2 from the germline V gene are KGHSH and LQKENI. V gave up 2 bases and J gave up 9 bases, with 17 bases separating them. The CDR3 extends over 16 amino acids. CDR3 DNA: TGTGCCAGCTCACCAGCCGGGCCGGGGAAAATTTCACCCCTCCACTTT. Translated, it gives CASSPAGPGKISPLHF.

The J gene is TRBJ1-1, the V gene TRBV7-6; 9 bases map to TRBD1. This CDR3 is built from 14 residues. V dropped 8 bases and J dropped 1; count of bases not matched to a gene: 5. The germline gives CDR1 SGHVS, CDR2 FNYEAQ. The CDR3: CASVGQGKNTEAFF. The CDR3 DNA reads TGTGCCAGCGTAGGACAGGGGAAGAACACTGAAGCTTTCTTT.

V is TRBV27 and J is TRBJ2-3; tentatively, D is TRBD2 (6 bases). The CDR3 extends over 17 amino acids. CDR1 and CDR2 (germline): MNHEY, SMNVEV (reference sequence). The V gene lost 5 bases and the J gene lost 4 bases, with 22 bases spanning the gap. CDR3 residues: CASSPPGGVTASDTQYF. The CDR3 nucleotides are TGTGCCAGCAGTCCTCCCGGCGGGGTGACGGCTTCAGATACGCAGTATTTT.

The V and J genes are TRBV9 and TRBJ1-2; 7 bases are a match to TRBD1. The CDR3 loop spans 14 amino acids. Germline lookup yields CDR1 SGDLS and CDR2 YYNGEE. With 3 bases clipped from V and 8 bases from J, the junction kept 10 bases outside the gene matches. CDR3 sequence reads: CASSELQGNWGYTF. The CDR3, as DNA: TGTGCCAGCAGCGAATTACAGGGGAATTGGGGCTACACCTTC.

The V call is TRBV28, the J call TRBJ1-5, with no clear D. Trimming pared 3 bases from V and 7 bases from J, leaving 13 bases between. The CDR3 extends over 14 amino acids. Germline CDR1 and CDR2: MDHEN and SYDVKM. The CDR3 DNA is TGTGCCAGCAGTTTTGGACGGGGAAACCAGCCCCAGCATTTT. This translates into CASSFGRGNQPQHF.

There are a few counts of this clone. This rearrangement joins TRBV5-5 to TRBJ1-3; no clear D gene. The CDR3 runs to 12 residues. V was trimmed by 3 bases and J by 3 bases, leaving 4 bases between them. Germline V gene lookup returns CDR1 SGHKS and CDR2 YYEKEE (reference sequence). The CDR3 reads CASSSNGNTIYF. The CDR3 region has the DNA TGTGCCAGCAGCTCAAATGGAAACACCATATATTTT.

CDR3: CSGGSNEQFF. CDR3 sequence (DNA): TGCAGCGGAGGTTCCAATGAGCAGTTCTTC. The chain uses TRBV29-1 and TRBJ2-1; D is ambiguous. The CDR3 is 10 residues long. The V gene lost 7 bases and the J gene lost 6 bases, with 7 bases spanning the gap. Per the germline V gene, CDR1 is SQVTM and CDR2 is ANQGSEA.

This sequence joins TRBV5-5 and TRBJ2-1, with TRBD2 identical over 12 bases. V shed 5 bases, J shed 3 bases, and the junction held 15 bases outside the gene matches. Germline V gene data show CDR1 as SGHKS and CDR2 as YYEKEE (reference sequence). The CDR3 consists of 19 residues. The CDR3 protein is CASSPRDDGLAGIYNEQFF. CDR3 DNA sequence: TGTGCCAGCAGTCCGCGAGACGATGGACTAGCGGGAATCTACAATGAGCAGTTCTTC.

The chain uses TRBV18 and TRBJ1-2; possible D gene TRBD1, 5 bases. The ends were cut back, 5 bases at V and 8 bases at J, with 15 bases in the middle. CDR1 and CDR2 from the germline V gene are KGHSH and LQKENI. The CDR3 totals 13 residues. This CDR3 is CASSTTREAGYTF. CDR3 coding DNA: TGTGCCAGCTCAACTACCAGGGAAGCGGGCTACACCTTC.

CDR3: CAWSVFRGAYEQYF. For the CDR3, the DNA is TGTGCCTGGAGTGTTTTCAGGGGGGCCTACGAGCAGTACTTC. The chain recombines TRBV30 with TRBJ2-7; TRBD1 is a possible D gene (7 bases). The germline V gene has CDR1 GTSNPN and CDR2 SVGIG (reference sequence). Trimming left V 0 bases short and J 2 bases short, with 11 bases between. The CDR3 contains 14 residues.

This rearrangement joins TRBV19 to TRBJ2-7, with 9 positions matching TRBD2. V shed 1 base and J 3 bases; nucleotides not matched to a gene: 4. The CDR3 consists of 15 residues. Germline assignment: CDR1 LNHDA and CDR2 SQIVND (reference sequence). The CDR3 reads CASSIGGGELYEQYF. CDR3 bases: TGTGCCAGTAGTATAGGCGGGGGGGAGCTCTACGAGCAGTACTTC. Variable domain in full (rest from reference TRBV19 and TRBJ2-7): DGGITQSPKYLFRKEGQNVTLSCEQNLNHDAMYWYRQDPGQGLRLIYYSQIVNDFQKGDIAEGYSVSREKKESFPLTVTSAQKNPTAFYLCASSIGGGELYEQYFGPGTRLTVT.

The chain combines TRBV9 with TRBJ2-2; TRBD1 matches at 8 bases. CDR1 is SGDLS, CDR2 YYNGEE, per germline. V shed 0 bases, J shed 6 bases, and the junction held 1 base outside the gene matches. The CDR3 has 14 residues. CDR3 residues: CASSVAQGAGELFF. Here the CDR3 DNA reads TGTGCCAGCAGCGTAGCACAGGGGGCCGGGGAGCTGTTTTTT.

The V gene is TRBV4-1, the J gene TRBJ1-4; 8 bases align to TRBD1. With V trimmed by 2 bases and J by 15 bases, 17 bases remained unmatched. This CDR3 has 16 residues. CDR1 is MGHRA, CDR2 YSYEKL, per germline. The CDR3, as DNA: TGCGCCAGCAGCCAACCGATGGACAGGGCCTCGTTGTTAATGTTTTTT. Its translation: CASSQPMDRASLLMFF.

The genes are TRBV14 and TRBJ2-1; no clear D. Germline CDR1 SGHDN, CDR2 FVKESK. CDR3 length: 14 amino acids. V lost 1 base to trimming and J lost 4 bases, with 8 bases between them. The CDR3 DNA reads TGTGCCAGCAGCCAAGTTAGGAGTTACAATGAGCAGTTCTTC. The encoded protein is CASSQVRSYNEQFF. The variable domain in full, with the rest retrieved from reference TRBV14 and TRBJ2-1, is EAGVTQFPSHSVIEKGQTVTLRCDPISGHDNLYWYRRVMGKEIKFLLHFVKESKQDESGMPNNRFLAERTGGTYSTLKVQPAELEDSGVYFCASSQVRSYNEQFFGPGTRLTVL.

The CDR3 loop reads CASNRDRLNTEAFF. In DNA form, the CDR3 reads TGTGCCAGCAACCGGGACAGATTGAACACTGAAGCTTTCTTT. The chain employs TRBV28 and TRBJ1-1; 7 nucleotides align to TRBD1. V lost 7 bases and J lost 0; bases outside the gene matches: 5. The germline V gene has CDR1 MDHEN and CDR2 SYDVKM. This CDR3 has 14 amino acids.